The 21 T cell receptor beta chains below were found in one sample sequenced in a study of molecular identifiers for immune sequencing clone quantification (dated by TCRdb to 2017 to 2018). Libraries were constructed by PCR. These reads were obtained on an Illumina HiSeq 4000. The public reads were reanalyzed by TCRdb: fastp trimming at Q25, MiXCR alignment, in-frame beta chains only. All rows with the same CDR3 protein become a single entry with the most common DNA and genes. This sample has 300,000 to 350,000 distinct CDR3 sequences in its table, and 20% to 25% of those were observed once. More than 0.8% of the sample belongs to the ten largest clones. Sequenced input: naive CD8+ T cells from blood, with Jurkat cell RNA spiked in. Read against the paper, the sample's cell subset or site label means: FACS-sorted CD8+CD4-CCR7+CD45RA+ naive T cells. The source of these receptors is a human donor in good health. Some libraries in this study had Jurkat cell RNA spiked in.

This clonotype has just a few counts. The chain uses TRBV29-1 and TRBJ1-1; the D gene is possibly TRBD1 (6 bases). The CDR3 has 12 amino acids. Trimming stripped 6 bases from V and 2 bases from J, with 10 bases between. The germline CDR1 and CDR2 sequences are SQVTM and ANQGSEA. As DNA, the CDR3 is TGCAGCGTCCCGACAGGAAACACTGAAGCTTTCTTT. This encodes CSVPTGNTEAFF.

This clonotype was seen a few times. The V gene is TRBV6-2 or TRBV6-3, the J gene TRBJ2-7, with 13 bases lining up with TRBD2. The CDR3 sequence is 15 residues long. The germline V gene has CDR1 MNHEY and CDR2 SVGEGT. With 7 bases clipped from V and 5 bases from J, the junction kept 8 bases outside the gene matches. CDR3 region: CASNSLAGGRNEQYF. The CDR3, as DNA: TGTGCCAGCAACTCACTAGCGGGGGGGCGGAACGAGCAGTACTTC.

At least ten counts were recorded for this clonotype. The rearrangement joins TRBV7-6 to TRBJ2-3; 9 positions agree with TRBD2. The V segment lost 3 bases and the J segment 6 bases; nucleotides outside the gene matches: 7. Germline V lookup: CDR1 SGHVS, CDR2 FNYEAQ. The CDR3 is 15 residues long. The CDR3 is CASSFAGGPLDTQYF. CDR3 in DNA: TGTGCCAGCAGCTTCGCGGGAGGGCCTTTGGATACGCAGTATTTT.

This clonotype was detected only a few times. V and J are TRBV3-1 and TRBJ1-1; D unclear. V lost 0 bases, J lost 4 bases, and 9 bases lay in between. Germline V gene lookup returns CDR1 LGHDT and CDR2 YNNKEL (reference sequence). The length of the CDR3 is 14 residues. The CDR3 is CASSQEWVGTEAFF. CDR3 coding DNA: TGTGCCAGCAGCCAAGAATGGGTCGGCACTGAAGCTTTCTTT.

The V and J genes are TRBV19 and TRBJ2-2; the match to TRBD1 covers 8 bases. From germline, CDR1 is LNHDA and CDR2 SQIVND (reference sequence). Unmatched junction bases numbered 7, after V lost 6 bases and J lost 7 bases. This CDR3 has 14 residues. The chain's CDR3 is CASRPTGGGGELFF. Here the CDR3 DNA reads TGTGCCAGTAGACCAACAGGGGGTGGCGGGGAGCTGTTTTTT.

This clonotype was recorded at least ten times. The rearrangement links TRBV30 to TRBJ2-7, with D perhaps matching TRBD2 (6 bases). V was cut by 4 bases and J by 7 bases, with 17 bases left in between. CDR3 length: 13 amino acids. Per germline, CDR1 GTSNPN and CDR2 SVGIG (reference sequence). Written as DNA, the CDR3 is TGTGCCTGGACTTTCCAGGGAGGTAGAGAGCAGTACTTC. It codes for CAWTFQGGREQYF.

This clonotype was detected many times. The chain has TRBV4-3 and TRBJ1-4; 7 nucleotides match TRBD1. The V gene end was trimmed by 4 bases and the J gene end by 8 bases; junction bases not matched to a gene: 13. This CDR3 is 16 amino acids long. Per germline, CDR1 LGHNA and CDR2 YSLEER. The CDR3 region is CASSRHGQADAEKLFF. CDR3 bases: TGCGCCAGCAGCCGCCACGGACAGGCTGATGCAGAAAAACTGTTTTTT.

The V and J genes are TRBV13 and TRBJ2-3; 9 bases match TRBD1. The ends lost 1 base at V and 6 bases at J; junction bases unmatched: 5. This CDR3 spans 15 amino acids. Germline lookup yields CDR1 PRHDT and CDR2 FYEKMQ (reference sequence). The CDR3 DNA is TGTGCCAGCAGCTTAGTGGGACAGGGTGGCGATACGCAGTATTTT. Translation gives CASSLVGQGGDTQYF. Full variable domain (remainder filled in from reference TRBV13 and TRBJ2-3): AAGVIQSPRHLIKEKRETATLKCYPIPRHDTVYWYQQGPGQDPQFLISFYEKMQSDKGSIPDRFSAQQFSDYHSELNMSSLELGDSALYFCASSLVGQGGDTQYFGPGTRLTVL.

For this clonotype: At one end, the junction sequence differs from germline, possibly due to a read error. The rearrangement links TRBV30 to TRBJ1-6; D is uncertain. Germline V CDR1 and CDR2: GTSNPN, SVGIG (reference sequence). The CDR3 loop spans 16 amino acids. CDR3 protein: CARSPTTRGGNSPLHF. The CDR3 nucleotides are TGTGCCCGGAGTCCAACGACACGGGGTGGAAATTCACCCCTCCACTTT.

Details on this clonotype: Given a much more abundant clone one base away, this may be a read error. The chain carries TRBV29-1 and TRBJ2-2; 9 nucleotides match TRBD1. CDR3 length: 13 amino acids. Germline V CDR1 and CDR2: SQVTM, ANQGSEA. CDR3 nucleotides: TGCAGCGTCACAACAGGGGGCATCGGGGAGCCGTTTTTT. This translates into CSVTTGGIGEPFF.

This chain links TRBV3-1 with TRBJ1-5; D is uncertain. CDR3 length: 14 residues. Trimming stripped 0 bases from V and 5 bases from J, with 8 bases between. CDR1 is LGHDT, CDR2 YNNKEL, per germline (reference sequence). CDR3 amino acids: CASSQDGGYQPQHF. The CDR3 DNA is TGTGCCAGCAGCCAAGACGGAGGTTATCAGCCCCAGCATTTT.

This clonotype was seen a few times. The chain joins TRBV6-1 to TRBJ2-5; 11 bases fit TRBD2. Per the germline V gene, CDR1 is MNHNS and CDR2 is SASEGT. With 0 bases clipped from V and 2 bases from J, the junction kept 11 bases outside the gene matches. The CDR3 has 19 amino acids. CDR3 region: CASSEALAGTSGGQETQYF. CDR3 bases: TGTGCCAGCAGTGAAGCGCTGGCAGGAACTAGCGGGGGACAAGAGACCCAGTACTTC.

This chain uses TRBV5-1 with TRBJ1-2, with D possibly being TRBD1 (5 bases). In germline, CDR1 is SGHRS, CDR2 YFSETQ. Trimming removed 1 base at V and 4 bases at J, with 11 bases between. The CDR3 covers 14 residues. The CDR3 sequence is CASSLLDISYGYTF. The CDR3 DNA reads as TGCGCCAGCAGCTTGTTGGACATATCCTATGGCTACACCTTC. Combining the CDR3 with reference TRBV5-1 and TRBJ1-2 gives the whole variable domain KAGVTQTPRYLIKTRGQQVTLSCSPISGHRSVSWYQQTPGQGLQFLFEYFSETQRNKGNFPGRFSGRQFSNSRSEMNVSTLELGDSALYLCASSLLDISYGYTFGSGTRLTVV.

This clonotype was detected ten times or more. V and J are TRBV7-9 and TRBJ2-6; 7 bases are a match to TRBD1. CDR3 length: 18 residues. In germline, CDR1 is SEHNR, CDR2 FQNEAQ (reference sequence). With V trimmed by 5 bases and J by 1 base, 11 bases remained unmatched. The CDR3 DNA sequence: TGTGCCAGCAGCCCAACGACAGGGAGCCCATCTGGGGCCAACGTCCTGACTTTC. It encodes CASSPTTGSPSGANVLTF.

V is TRBV6-2 or TRBV6-3 and J is TRBJ2-2; D unclear. With 2 bases removed from V and 6 bases from J, the gap between germline ends came to 10 bases. The germline V gene has CDR1 MNHEY and CDR2 SVGEGT. The CDR3 extends over 14 amino acids. The CDR3 DNA sequence: TGTGCCAGCAGTTACCCTCTGGCGCCCGGGGAGCTGTTTTTT. Its protein product is CASSYPLAPGELFF.

A few counts support this clonotype. V is TRBV7-9 and J is TRBJ2-7, with 8 bases aligning to TRBD2. J lost 0 bases, V lost 2 bases, and 6 bases had no gene match. The CDR3 has 16 residues. Per the germline V gene, CDR1 is SEHNR and CDR2 is FQNEAQ (reference sequence). CDR3 coding DNA: TGTGCCAGCAGCTTACCTAGCGGGCCTAGCTCCTACGAGCAGTACTTC. Residues: CASSLPSGPSSYEQYF.

V and J are TRBV9 and TRBJ2-3; TRBD1 is a possible D gene (6 bases). Trimming stripped 0 bases from V and 4 bases from J, with 15 bases between. The CDR3 is 16 amino acids. Germline V CDR1 and CDR2: SGDLS, YYNGEE. Written as DNA, the CDR3 is TGTGCCAGCAGCGTAGGCAGGGGCCGTGATGCAGATACGCAGTATTTT. Translation gives CASSVGRGRDADTQYF. The variable domain in full, completed from reference TRBV9 and TRBJ2-3, reads DSGVTQTPKHLITATGQRVTLRCSPRSGDLSVYWYQQSLDQGLQFLIQYYNGEERAKGNILERFSAQQFPDLHSELNLSSLELGDSALYFCASSVGRGRDADTQYFGPGTRLTVL.

This clonotype appeared many times. V and J are TRBV20-1 and TRBJ2-7, with D possibly being TRBD2 (5 bases). This CDR3 has 12 residues. Germline V gives CDR1 DFQATT, CDR2 SNEGSKA (reference sequence). Trimming took 6 bases from V and 2 from J, leaving 11 bases between them. The CDR3 DNA follows: TGCAGTGCGAGGACTGATACCTACGAGCAGTACTTC. It codes for CSARTDTYEQYF.

This clonotype has a count of ten or more. The chain recombines TRBV7-9 with TRBJ2-3, with 8 bases that match TRBD2. Germline CDR1 reads SEHNR; CDR2 reads FQNEAQ (reference sequence). The CDR3 length is 11 residues. CDR3 bases: TGTGCGTCAGCGGGGGCAGATACGCAGTATTTT. It encodes CASAGADTQYF. The entire variable domain, with the rest obtained from reference TRBV7-9 and TRBJ2-3, is as follows: DTGVSQNPRHKITKRGQNVTFRCDPISEHNRLYWYRQTLGQGPEFLTYFQNEAQLEKSRLLSDRFSAERPKGSFSTLEIQRTEQGDSAMYLCASAGADTQYFGPGTRLTVL.

To note about this clonotype: A much larger clone lies one base from this, so it may be a read error. The V call is TRBV4-1, the J call TRBJ2-7; 8 bases align to TRBD1. The germline gives CDR1 MGHRA, CDR2 YSYEKL. J gave up 2 bases and V 4 bases, and 4 bases lay outside the gene matches. CDR3 length: 14 residues. The DNA of the CDR3 is TGCGCCAGCAGCCTGACGACAGGGGCCTACGAGCAGTACTTC. Its translation: CASSLTTGAYEQYF.

This clonotype was seen ten or more times. The V call is TRBV7-6, the J call TRBJ2-7, with D hard to call. Trimming pared 1 base from V and 0 bases from J, leaving 7 bases between. The germline V gene has CDR1 SGHVS and CDR2 FNYEAQ. The CDR3 spans 14 residues. The CDR3 sequence is CASSLEGNSYEQYF. The CDR3 DNA is TGTGCCAGCAGCTTAGAAGGGAACTCCTACGAGCAGTACTTC.